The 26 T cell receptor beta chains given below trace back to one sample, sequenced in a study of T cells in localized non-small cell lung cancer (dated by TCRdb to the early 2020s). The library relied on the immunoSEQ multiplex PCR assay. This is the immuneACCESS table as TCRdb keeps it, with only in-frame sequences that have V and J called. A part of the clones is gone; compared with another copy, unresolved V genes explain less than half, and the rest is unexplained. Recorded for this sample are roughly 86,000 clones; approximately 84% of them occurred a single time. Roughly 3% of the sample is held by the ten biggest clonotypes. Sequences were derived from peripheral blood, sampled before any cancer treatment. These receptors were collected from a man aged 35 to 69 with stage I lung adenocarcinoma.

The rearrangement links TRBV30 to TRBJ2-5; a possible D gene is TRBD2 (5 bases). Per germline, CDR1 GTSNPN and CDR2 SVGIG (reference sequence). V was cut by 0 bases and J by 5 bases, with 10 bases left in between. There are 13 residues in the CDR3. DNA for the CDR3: TGTGCCTGGAGTGTACAATCGGGGGAGACCCAGTACTTC. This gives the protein CAWSVQSGETQYF.

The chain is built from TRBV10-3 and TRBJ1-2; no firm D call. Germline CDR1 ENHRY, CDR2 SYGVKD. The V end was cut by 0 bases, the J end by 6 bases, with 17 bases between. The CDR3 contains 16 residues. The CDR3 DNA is TGTGCCATCAGTGAGTCGGACCCGGGCGGCCGTGATGGCTACACCTTC. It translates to CAISESDPGGRDGYTF.

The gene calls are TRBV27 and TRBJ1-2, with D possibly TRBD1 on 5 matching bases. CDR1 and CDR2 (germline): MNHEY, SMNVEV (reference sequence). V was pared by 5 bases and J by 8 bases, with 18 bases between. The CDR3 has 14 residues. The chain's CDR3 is CASSQSRVSAGYTF. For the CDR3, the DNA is TGTGCCAGCAGTCAATCCAGGGTCTCGGCCGGCTACACCTTC.

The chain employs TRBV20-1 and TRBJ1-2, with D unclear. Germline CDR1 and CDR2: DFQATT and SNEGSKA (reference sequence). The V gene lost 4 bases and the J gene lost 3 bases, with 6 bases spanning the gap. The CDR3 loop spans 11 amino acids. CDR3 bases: TGCAGTGCTACCACAGACTATGGCTACACCTTC. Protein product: CSATTDYGYTF.

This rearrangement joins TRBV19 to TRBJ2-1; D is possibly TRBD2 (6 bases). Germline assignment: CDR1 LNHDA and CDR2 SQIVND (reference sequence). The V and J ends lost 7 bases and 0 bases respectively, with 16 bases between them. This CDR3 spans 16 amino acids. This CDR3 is CASTPRRDSSYNEQFF. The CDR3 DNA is TGTGCCAGTACCCCACGGAGGGATAGCTCCTACAATGAGCAGTTCTTC.

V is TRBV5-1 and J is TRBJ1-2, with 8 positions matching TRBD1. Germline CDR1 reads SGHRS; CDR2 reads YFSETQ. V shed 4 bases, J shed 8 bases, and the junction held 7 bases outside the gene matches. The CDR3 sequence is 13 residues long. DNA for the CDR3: TGCGCCAGCAGCCCGGACAGGGCGCAAGGCTACACCTTC. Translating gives CASSPDRAQGYTF.

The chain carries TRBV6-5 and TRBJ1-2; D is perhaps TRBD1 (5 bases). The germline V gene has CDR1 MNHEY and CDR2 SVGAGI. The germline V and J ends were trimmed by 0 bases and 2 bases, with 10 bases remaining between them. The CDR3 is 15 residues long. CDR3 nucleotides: TGTGCCAGCAGTTACTCGGGGTCAGGGAACTATGGCTACACCTTC. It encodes CASSYSGSGNYGYTF.

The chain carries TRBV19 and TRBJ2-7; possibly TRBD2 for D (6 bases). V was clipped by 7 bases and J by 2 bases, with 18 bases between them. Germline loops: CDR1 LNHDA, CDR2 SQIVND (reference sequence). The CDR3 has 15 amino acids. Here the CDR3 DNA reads TGTGCCAGTAAGCTACGGAGGGGCGAGACCTACGAGCAGTACTTC. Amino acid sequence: CASKLRRGETYEQYF. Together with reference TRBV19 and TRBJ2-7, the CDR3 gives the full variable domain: DGGITQSPKYLFRKEGQNVTLSCEQNLNHDAMYWYRQDPGQGLRLIYYSQIVNDFQKGDIAEGYSVSREKKESFPLTVTSAQKNPTAFYLCASKLRRGETYEQYFGPGTRLTVT.

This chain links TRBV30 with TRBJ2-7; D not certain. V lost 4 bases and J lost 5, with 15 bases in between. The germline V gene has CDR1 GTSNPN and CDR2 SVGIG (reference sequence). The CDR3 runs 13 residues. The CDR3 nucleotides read TGTGCCTGGATGTCGGCAGGTTCCCACGAGCAGTACTTC. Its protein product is CAWMSAGSHEQYF.

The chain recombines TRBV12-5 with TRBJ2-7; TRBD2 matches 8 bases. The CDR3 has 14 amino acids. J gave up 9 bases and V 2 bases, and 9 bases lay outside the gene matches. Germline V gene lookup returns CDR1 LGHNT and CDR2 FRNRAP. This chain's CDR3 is CASGLNSPGGGQYF. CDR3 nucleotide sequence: TGTGCTAGTGGTTTGAACTCCCCCGGGGGGGGGCAGTACTTC.

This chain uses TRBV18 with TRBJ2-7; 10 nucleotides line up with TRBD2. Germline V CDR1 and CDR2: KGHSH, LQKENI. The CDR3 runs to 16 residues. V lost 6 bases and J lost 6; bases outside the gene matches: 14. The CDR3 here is CASSPLRTSGYLEQYF. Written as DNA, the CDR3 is TGTGCCAGCTCGCCGTTACGGACTAGCGGATATCTCGAGCAGTACTTC.

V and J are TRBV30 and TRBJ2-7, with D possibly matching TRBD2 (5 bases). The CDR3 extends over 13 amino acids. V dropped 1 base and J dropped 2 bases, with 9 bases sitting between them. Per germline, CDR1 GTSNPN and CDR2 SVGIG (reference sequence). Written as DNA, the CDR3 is TGTGCCTGGAGTGCCGGAGGACCCTACGAGCAGTACTTC. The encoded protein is CAWSAGGPYEQYF.

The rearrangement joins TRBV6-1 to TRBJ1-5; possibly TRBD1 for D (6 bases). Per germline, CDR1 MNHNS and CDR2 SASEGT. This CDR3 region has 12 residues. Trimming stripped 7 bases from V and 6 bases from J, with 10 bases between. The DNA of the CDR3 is TGTGCCAGCATGGAGGGGGGTCAGCCCCAGCATTTT. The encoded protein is CASMEGGQPQHF.

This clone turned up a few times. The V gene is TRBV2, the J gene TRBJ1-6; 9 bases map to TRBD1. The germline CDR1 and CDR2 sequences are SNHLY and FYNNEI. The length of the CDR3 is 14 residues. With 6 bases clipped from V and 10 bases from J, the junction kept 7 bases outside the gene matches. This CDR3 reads CASRNRGQVSPLHF. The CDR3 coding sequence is TGTGCCAGCAGGAACAGGGGGCAAGTATCACCCCTCCACTTT.

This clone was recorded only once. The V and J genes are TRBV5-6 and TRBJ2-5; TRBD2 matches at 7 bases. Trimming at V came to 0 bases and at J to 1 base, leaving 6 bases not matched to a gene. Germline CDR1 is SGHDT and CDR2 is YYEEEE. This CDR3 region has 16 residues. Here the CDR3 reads CASSLVQAGRQETQYF. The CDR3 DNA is TGTGCCAGCAGCTTGGTCCAAGCGGGGCGCCAAGAGACCCAGTACTTC.

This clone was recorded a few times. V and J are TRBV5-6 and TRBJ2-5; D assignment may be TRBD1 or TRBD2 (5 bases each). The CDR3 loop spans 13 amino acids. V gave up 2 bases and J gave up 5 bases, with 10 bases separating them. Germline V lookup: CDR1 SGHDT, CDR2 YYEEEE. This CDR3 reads CASSFIEGETQYF. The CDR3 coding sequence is TGTGCCAGCAGCTTTATAGAGGGGGAGACCCAGTACTTC.

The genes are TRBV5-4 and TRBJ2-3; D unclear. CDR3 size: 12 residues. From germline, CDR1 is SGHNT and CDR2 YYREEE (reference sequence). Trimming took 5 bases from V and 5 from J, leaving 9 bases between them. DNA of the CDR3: TGTGCCAGCAGTTTTCAGCGAGATACGCAGTATTTT. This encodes CASSFQRDTQYF.

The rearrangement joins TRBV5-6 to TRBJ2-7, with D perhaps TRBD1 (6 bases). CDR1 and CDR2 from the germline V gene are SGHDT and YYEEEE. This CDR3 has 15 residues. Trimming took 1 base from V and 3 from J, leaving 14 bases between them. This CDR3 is CASSLPTGTGYEQYF. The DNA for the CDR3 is TGTGCCAGCAGCTTGCCAACAGGGACCGGCTACGAGCAGTACTTC.

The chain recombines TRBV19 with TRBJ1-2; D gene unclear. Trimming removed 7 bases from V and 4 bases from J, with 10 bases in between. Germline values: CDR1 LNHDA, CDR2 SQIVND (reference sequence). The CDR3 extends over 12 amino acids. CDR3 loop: CASNREGYGYTF. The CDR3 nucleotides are TGTGCCAGTAACCGGGAAGGCTATGGCTACACCTTC.

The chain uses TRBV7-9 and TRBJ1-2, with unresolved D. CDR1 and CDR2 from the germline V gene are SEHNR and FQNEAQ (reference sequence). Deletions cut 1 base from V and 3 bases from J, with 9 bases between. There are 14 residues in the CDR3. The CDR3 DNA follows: TGTGCCAGCAGCTTAGGCGGGTCACACTATGGCTACACCTTC. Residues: CASSLGGSHYGYTF.

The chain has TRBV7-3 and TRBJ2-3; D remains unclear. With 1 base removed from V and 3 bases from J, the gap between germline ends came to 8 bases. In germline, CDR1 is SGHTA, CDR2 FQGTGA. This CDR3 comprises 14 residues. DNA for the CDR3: TGTGCCAGCAGCTTAAACTTGAGAACAGATACGCAGTATTTT. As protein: CASSLNLRTDTQYF.

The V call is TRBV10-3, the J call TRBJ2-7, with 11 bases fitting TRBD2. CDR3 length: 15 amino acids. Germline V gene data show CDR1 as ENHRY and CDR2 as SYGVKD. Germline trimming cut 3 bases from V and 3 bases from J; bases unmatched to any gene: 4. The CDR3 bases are TGTGCCATCAGTGAAACCGGACTAGCGGGCTACGAGCAGTACTTC. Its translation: CAISETGLAGYEQYF.

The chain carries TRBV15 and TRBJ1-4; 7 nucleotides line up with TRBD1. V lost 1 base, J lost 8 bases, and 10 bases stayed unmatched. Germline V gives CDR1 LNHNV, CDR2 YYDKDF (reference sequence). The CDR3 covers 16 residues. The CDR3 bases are TGTGCCACCAGCAGAGTTCGAGGGGGCCTCAGGGAAAAACTGTTTTTT. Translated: CATSRVRGGLREKLFF.

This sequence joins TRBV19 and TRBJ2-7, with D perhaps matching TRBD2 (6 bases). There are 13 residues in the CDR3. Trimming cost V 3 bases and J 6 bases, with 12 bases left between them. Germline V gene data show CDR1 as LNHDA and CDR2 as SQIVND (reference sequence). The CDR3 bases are TGTGCCAGTAGTATGGCCCCTAGCGCCGAGCAGTACTTC. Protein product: CASSMAPSAEQYF.

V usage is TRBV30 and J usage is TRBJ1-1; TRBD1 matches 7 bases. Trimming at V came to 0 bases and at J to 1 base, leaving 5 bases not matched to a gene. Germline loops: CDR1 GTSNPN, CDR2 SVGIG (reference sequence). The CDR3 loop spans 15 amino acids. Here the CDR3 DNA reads TGTGCCTGGAGTGTATCTGGGACAGCGAACACTGAAGCTTTCTTT. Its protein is CAWSVSGTANTEAFF.

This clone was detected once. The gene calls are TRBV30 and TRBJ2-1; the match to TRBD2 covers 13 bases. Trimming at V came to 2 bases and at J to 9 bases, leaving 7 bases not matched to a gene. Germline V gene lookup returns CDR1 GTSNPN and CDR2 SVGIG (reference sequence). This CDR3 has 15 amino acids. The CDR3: CAWSPGLAGVGEQFF. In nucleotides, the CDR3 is TGTGCCTGGAGTCCCGGACTAGCGGGAGTAGGTGAGCAGTTCTTC.